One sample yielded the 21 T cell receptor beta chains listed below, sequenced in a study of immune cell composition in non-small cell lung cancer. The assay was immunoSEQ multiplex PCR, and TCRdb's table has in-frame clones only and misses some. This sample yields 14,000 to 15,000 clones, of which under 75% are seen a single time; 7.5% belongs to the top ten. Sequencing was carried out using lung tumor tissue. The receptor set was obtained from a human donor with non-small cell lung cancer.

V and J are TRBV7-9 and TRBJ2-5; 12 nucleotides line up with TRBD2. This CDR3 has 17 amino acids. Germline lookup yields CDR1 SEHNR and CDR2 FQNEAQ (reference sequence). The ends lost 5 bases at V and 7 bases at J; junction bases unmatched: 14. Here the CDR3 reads CASSPPGASGGVGTQYF. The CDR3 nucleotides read TGTGCCAGCAGCCCCCCCGGGGCTAGCGGGGGGGTCGGGACCCAGTACTTC. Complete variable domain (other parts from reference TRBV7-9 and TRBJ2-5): DTGVSQNPRHKITKRGQNVTFRCDPISEHNRLYWYRQTLGQGPEFLTYFQNEAQLEKSRLLSDRFSAERPKGSFSTLEIQRTEQGDSAMYLCASSPPGASGGVGTQYFGPGTRLLVL.

CDR3 nucleotide sequence: TGTGCCAGCAGTGCCGCTAGCGGGGGTTTTCAAGAGACCCAGTACTTC. Encoded protein: CASSAASGGFQETQYF. The chain joins TRBV6-1 to TRBJ2-5; 10 bases map to TRBD2. V shed 4 bases and J 2 bases; nucleotides not matched to a gene: 7. The V gene's germline CDR1 is MNHNS and CDR2 SASEGT. The CDR3 totals 16 residues.

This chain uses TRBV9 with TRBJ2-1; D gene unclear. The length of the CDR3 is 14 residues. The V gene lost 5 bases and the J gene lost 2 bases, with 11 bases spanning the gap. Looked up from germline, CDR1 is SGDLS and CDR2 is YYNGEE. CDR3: CASSPGPPYNEQFF. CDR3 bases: TGTGCCAGCAGTCCGGGTCCTCCCTACAATGAGCAGTTCTTC.

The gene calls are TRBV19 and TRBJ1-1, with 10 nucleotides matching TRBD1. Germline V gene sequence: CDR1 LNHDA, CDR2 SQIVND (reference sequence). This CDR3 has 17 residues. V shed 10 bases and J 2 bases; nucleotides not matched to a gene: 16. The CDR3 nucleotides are TGTGCCACCAGTAGACGGGCGACAGGGGGCTTAAACACTGAAGCTTTCTTT. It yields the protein CATSRRATGGLNTEAFF.

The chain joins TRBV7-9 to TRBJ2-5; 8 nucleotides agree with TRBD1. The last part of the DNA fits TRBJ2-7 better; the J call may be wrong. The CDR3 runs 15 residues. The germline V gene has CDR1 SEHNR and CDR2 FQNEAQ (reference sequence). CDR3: CASSLLAGQGYEQYF. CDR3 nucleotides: TGTGCCAGCAGTTTGCTCGCTGGACAGGGCTACGAGCAGTACTTC.

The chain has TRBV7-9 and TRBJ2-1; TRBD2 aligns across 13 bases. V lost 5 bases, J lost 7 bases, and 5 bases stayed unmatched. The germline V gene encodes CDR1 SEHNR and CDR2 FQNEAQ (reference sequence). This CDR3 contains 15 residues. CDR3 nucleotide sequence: TGTGCCAGCAGCGTCACTAGCGGGGGGGTTAATGAGCAGTTCTTC. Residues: CASSVTSGGVNEQFF.

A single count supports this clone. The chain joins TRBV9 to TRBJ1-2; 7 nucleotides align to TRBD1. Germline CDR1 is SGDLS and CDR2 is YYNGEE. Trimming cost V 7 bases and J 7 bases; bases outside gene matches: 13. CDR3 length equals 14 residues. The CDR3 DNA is TGTGCCAGCGGGACAGCAAGTCACTATGTTGGCTACACCTTC. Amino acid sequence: CASGTASHYVGYTF.

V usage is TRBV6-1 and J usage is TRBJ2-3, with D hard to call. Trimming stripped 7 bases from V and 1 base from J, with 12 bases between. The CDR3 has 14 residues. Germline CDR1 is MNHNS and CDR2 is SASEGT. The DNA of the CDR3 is TGTGCCAGCAAGACTTTCCCCGGCACAGATACGCAGTATTTT. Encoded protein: CASKTFPGTDTQYF.

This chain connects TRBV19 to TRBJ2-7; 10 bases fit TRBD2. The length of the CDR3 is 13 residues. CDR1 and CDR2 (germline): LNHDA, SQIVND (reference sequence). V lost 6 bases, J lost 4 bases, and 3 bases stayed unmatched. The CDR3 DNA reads TGTGCCAGTAGCCCTAGCGGGGGATACGAGCAGTACTTC. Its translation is CASSPSGGYEQYF.

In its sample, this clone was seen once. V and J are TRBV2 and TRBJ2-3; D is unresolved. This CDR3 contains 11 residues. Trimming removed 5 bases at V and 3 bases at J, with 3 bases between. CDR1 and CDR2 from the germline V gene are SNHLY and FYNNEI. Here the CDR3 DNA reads TGTGCCAGCAGTATAACAGATACGCAGTATTTT. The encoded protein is CASSITDTQYF.

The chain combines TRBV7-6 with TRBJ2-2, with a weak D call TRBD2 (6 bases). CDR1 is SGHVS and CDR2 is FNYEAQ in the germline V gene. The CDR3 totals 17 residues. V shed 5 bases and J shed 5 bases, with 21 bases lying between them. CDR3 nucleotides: TGTGCCAGCAGCCCTATAGGAGGGACGGGTGGGACCGGGGAGCTGTTTTTT. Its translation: CASSPIGGTGGTGELFF.

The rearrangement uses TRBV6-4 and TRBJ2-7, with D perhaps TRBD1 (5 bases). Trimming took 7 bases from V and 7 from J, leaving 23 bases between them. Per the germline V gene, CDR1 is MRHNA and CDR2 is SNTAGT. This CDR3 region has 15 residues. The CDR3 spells CASKNIREFIREQYF. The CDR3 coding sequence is TGTGCCAGCAAGAATATCAGGGAATTTATTCGGGAGCAGTACTTC.

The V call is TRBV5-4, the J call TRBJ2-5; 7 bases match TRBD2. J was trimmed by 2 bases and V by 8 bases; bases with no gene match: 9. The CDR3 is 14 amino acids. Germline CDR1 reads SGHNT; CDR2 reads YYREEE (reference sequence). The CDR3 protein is CASSLALVQETQYF. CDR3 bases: TGTGCCAGTTCACTAGCGCTGGTTCAAGAGACCCAGTACTTC.

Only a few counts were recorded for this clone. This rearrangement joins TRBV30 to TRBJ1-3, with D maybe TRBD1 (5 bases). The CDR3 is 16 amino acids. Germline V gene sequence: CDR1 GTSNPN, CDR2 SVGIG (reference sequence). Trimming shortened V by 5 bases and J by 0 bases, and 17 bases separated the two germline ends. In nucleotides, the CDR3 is TGTGCCTGGGCCCAGGGTGGGGCCTACTCTGGAAACACCATATATTTT. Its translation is CAWAQGGAYSGNTIYF.

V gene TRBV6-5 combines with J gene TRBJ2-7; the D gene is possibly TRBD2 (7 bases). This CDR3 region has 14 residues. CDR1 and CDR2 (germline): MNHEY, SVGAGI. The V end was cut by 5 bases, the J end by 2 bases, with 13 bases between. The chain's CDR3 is CASSKAGDTYEQYF. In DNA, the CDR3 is TGTGCCAGCAGTAAGGCGGGGGACACCTACGAGCAGTACTTC.

The CDR3 sequence is CASTSGRASKQFF. CDR3 nucleotide sequence: TGTGCCAGCACCTCGGGGAGGGCATCGAAGCAGTTCTTC. The chain employs TRBV13 and TRBJ2-1; 7 positions agree with TRBD2. Trimming took 7 bases from V and 11 from J; bases not matched to a gene: 11. CDR1 and CDR2 (germline): PRHDT, FYEKMQ (reference sequence). The CDR3 has 13 residues.

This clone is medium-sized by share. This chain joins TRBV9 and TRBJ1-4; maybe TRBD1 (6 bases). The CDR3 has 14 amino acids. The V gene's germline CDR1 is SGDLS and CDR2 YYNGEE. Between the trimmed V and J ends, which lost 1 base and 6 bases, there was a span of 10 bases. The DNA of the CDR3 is TGTGCCAGCAGCGTATCGCCAGGGGATGAAAAACTGTTTTTT. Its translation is CASSVSPGDEKLFF.

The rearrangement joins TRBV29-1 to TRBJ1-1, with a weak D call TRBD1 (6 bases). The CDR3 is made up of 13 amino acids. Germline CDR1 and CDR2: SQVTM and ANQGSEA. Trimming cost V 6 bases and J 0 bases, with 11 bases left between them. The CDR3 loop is CSVIRGMNTEAFF. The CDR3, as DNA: TGCAGCGTGATAAGGGGGATGAACACTGAAGCTTTCTTT. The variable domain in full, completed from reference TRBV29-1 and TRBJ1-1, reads SAVISQKPSRDICQRGTSLTIQCQVDSQVTMMFWYRQQPGQSLTLIATANQGSEATYESGFVIDKFPISRPNLTFSTLTVSNMSPEDSSIYLCSVIRGMNTEAFFGQGTRLTVV.

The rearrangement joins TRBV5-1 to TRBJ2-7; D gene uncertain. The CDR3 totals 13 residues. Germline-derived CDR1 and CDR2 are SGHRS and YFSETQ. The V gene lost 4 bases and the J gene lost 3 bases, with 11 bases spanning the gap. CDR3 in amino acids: CASSAVQSYEQYF. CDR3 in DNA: TGCGCCAGCAGCGCCGTACAGAGCTACGAGCAGTACTTC.

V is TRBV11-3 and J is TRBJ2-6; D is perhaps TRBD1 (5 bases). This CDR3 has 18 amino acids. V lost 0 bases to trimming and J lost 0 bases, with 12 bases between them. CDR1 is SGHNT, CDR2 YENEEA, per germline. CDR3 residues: CASSLDPQGSSGANVLTF. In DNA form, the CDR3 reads TGTGCCAGCAGCTTAGATCCCCAGGGTAGCTCTGGGGCCAACGTCCTGACTTTC.

CDR3 residues: CASSGAGTGHGYTF. CDR3 nucleotide sequence: TGTGCCAGCAGCGGGGCCGGGACAGGGCATGGCTACACCTTC. The rearrangement uses TRBV5-5 and TRBJ1-2; 9 bases are a match to TRBD1. The germline V gene encodes CDR1 SGHKS and CDR2 YYEKEE (reference sequence). CDR3 length equals 14 residues. Germline trimming cut 4 bases from V and 6 bases from J; bases unmatched to any gene: 7.